This TCR beta chain was retrieved from a study of T cells after yellow fever vaccination. A single record per CDR3 protein comes from TCRdb applying MiXCR to the 5' RACE reads. Found here are a few hundred thousand distinct CDR3 sequences, roughly 17% of them singletons; the top ten hold roughly 17%. The CDR3 sequence is 13 residues long. Trimming shortened V by 5 bases and J by 7 bases, and 14 bases separated the two germline ends. This clonotype has only a few counts. This rearrangement joins TRBV12-3 or TRBV12-4 to TRBJ1-2; D is ambiguous. The clonotype comes from a young man who received the YFV17D yellow fever vaccine. Source: PBMCs, taken around 5 days after the first yellow fever vaccination. The DNA of the CDR3 is TGTGCCAGCAGTCAAGGAGGTCGGGTTGGCTACACCTTC. This sequence encodes CASSQGGRVGYTF.